Listed below are T cell receptor beta chains from one sample, sequenced in a study of T cells in Graves' hyperthyroidism and ophthalmopathy. MiXCR, applied by TCRdb to the multiplex PCR reads, yields one record per CDR3 protein. The sample has around 500,000 distinct CDR3 sequences; approximately 15% are singletons. Sequenced sample: blood. Every receptor here comes from a young woman with Graves' hyperthyroidism. CDR3s include the opening cysteine and the closing phenylalanine or tryptophan. The D gene is left open where the match is weak. Clone size is stated in some rows and not others, as once, few, many or a class when expanded.

V	size	D	J	length	DNA	CDR3
TRBV7-2	many	NA	TRBJ1-4	13	TGTGCCAGCTCTCGGGGGGTGAATGAAAAACTGTTTTTT	CASSRGVNEKLFF
TRBV29-1	many	TRBD2	TRBJ2-1	16	TGCAGCGTTGAAGATCCGGGACTAGTGGGCTTGAATGAGCAGTTCTTC	CSVEDPGLVGLNEQFF
TRBV12-3/TRBV12-4	many	NA	TRBJ1-6	19	TGTGCCAGCAGTGGGATAGATGACCCCCGGAGCTCCTATAATTCACCCCTCCACTTT	CASSGIDDPRSSYNSPLHF
TRBV6-1	many	NA	TRBJ2-3	13	TGTGCCAGCAGTTACCGGTGGGGAGATACGCAGTATTTT	CASSYRWGDTQYF
TRBV24-1	many	NA	TRBJ2-5	15	TGTGCCACCAGTACCCGGGTTGGGGGCCAAGAGACCCAGTACTTC	CATSTRVGGQETQYF
TRBV6-5	few	NA	TRBJ2-1	15	TGTGCCAGCAGTTACGAGGCTAGCTCCTACAATGAGCAGTTCTTC	CASSYEASSYNEQFF
TRBV24-1	NA	NA	TRBJ1-1	13	TGTGCCACCAGCGGGCGGTCGTTCACTGAAGCTTTCTTT	CATSGRSFTEAFF
TRBV19	few	NA	TRBJ2-4	15	TGTGCCAGTAAATTGACAGATATAGCCAAAAACATTCAGTACTTC	CASKLTDIAKNIQYF
TRBV19	many	TRBD1	TRBJ2-5	16	TGTGCCAGTAGTAACCGGTTGGAGACAGGGCGCGAGACCCAGTACTTC	CASSNRLETGRETQYF
TRBV10-2	many	NA	TRBJ2-3	14	TGCGCCAGCAGTGAGTCGACAAGGCACTATACGCAGTATTTT	CASSESTRHYTQYF
TRBV27	many	TRBD2	TRBJ2-3	17	TGTGCCAGCAGTTTTCTGGGGACTAGCGGGAGGGAAGATACGCAGTATTTT	CASSFLGTSGREDTQYF
TRBV4-1	few	NA	TRBJ2-3	17	TGCGCCAGCAGCCAGCGGCGGATAAGATCTAGCACAGATACGCAGTATTTT	CASSQRRIRSSTDTQYF
TRBV6-1	many	NA	TRBJ1-3	14	TGTGCCAGCAGCGCGAGGGGCTATGGAAACACCATATATTTT	CASSARGYGNTIYF
TRBV30	many	NA	TRBJ2-7	13	TGTGCCTGGACCAGGGGTTCGGGCTACGAGCAGTACTTC	CAWTRGSGYEQYF